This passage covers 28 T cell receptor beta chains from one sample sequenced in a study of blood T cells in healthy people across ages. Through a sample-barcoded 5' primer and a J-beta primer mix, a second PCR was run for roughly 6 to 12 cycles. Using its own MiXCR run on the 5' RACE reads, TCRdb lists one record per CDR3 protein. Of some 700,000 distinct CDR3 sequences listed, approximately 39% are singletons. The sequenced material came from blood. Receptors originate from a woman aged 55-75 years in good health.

CDR3 protein: CASHDGLASGTDTQYF. CDR3 in DNA: TGCGCCAGCCATGACGGGTTGGCGTCGGGCACAGATACGCAGTATTTT. The chain has TRBV5-1 and TRBJ2-3, with no clear D. This CDR3 has 16 residues. Germline V gives CDR1 SGHRS, CDR2 YFSETQ. Trimming left V 7 bases short and J 1 base short, with 19 bases between.

The CDR3: CASSQRPTKQYF. Written as DNA, the CDR3 is TGTGCCAGCAGCCAAAGACCAACCAAGCAGTACTTC. This chain connects TRBV3-1 to TRBJ2-5; D gene uncertain. This CDR3 has 12 residues. Looked up from germline, CDR1 is LGHDT and CDR2 is YNNKEL (reference sequence). The V gene lost 2 bases and the J gene lost 11 bases, with 12 bases spanning the gap.

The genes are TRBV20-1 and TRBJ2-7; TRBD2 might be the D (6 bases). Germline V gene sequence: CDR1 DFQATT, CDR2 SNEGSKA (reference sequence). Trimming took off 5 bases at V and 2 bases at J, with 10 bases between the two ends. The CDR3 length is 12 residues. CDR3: CSARTTAYEQYF. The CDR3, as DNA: TGCAGTGCTCGGACTACCGCCTACGAGCAGTACTTC.

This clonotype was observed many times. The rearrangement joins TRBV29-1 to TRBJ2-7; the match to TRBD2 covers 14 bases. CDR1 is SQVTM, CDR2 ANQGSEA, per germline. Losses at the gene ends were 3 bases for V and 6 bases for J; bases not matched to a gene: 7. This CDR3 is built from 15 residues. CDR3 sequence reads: CSVEGLAGVQGEQYF. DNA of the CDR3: TGCAGCGTTGAGGGACTAGCGGGAGTACAGGGCGAGCAGTACTTC.

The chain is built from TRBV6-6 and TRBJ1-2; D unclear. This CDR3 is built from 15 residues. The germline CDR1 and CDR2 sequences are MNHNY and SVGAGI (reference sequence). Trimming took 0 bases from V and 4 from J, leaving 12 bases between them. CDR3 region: CASSYSRGWGYGYTF. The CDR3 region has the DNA TGTGCCAGCAGTTACTCGAGAGGGTGGGGCTATGGCTACACCTTC.

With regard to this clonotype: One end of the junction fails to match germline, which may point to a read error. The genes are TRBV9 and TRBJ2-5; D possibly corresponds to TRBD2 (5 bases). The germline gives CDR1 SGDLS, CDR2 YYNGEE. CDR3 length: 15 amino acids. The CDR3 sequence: CAGSVGGDYQETQYF. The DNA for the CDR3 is TGTGCCGGCAGCGTAGGAGGAGACTACCAAGAGACCCAGTACTTC.

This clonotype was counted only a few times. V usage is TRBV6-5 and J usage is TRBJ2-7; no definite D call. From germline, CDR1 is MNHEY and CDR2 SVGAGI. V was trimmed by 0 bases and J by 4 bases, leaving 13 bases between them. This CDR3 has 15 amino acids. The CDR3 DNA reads TGTGCCAGCAGTTACTCGTCGGTAGGCGGATACGAGCAGTACTTC. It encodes CASSYSSVGGYEQYF.

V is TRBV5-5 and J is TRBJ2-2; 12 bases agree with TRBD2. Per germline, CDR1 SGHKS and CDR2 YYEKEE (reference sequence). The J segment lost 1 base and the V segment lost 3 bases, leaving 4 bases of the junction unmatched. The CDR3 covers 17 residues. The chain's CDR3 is CASSSSLAGGNTGELFF. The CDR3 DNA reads TGTGCCAGCAGCTCTTCACTAGCGGGAGGGAACACCGGGGAGCTGTTTTTT.

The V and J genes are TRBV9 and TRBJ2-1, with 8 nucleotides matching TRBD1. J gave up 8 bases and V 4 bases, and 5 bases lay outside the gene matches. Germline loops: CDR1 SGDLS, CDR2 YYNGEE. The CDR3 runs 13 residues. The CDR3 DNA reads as TGTGCCAGCAGCCCAAGACAGGGGCATGAGCAGTTCTTC. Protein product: CASSPRQGHEQFF.

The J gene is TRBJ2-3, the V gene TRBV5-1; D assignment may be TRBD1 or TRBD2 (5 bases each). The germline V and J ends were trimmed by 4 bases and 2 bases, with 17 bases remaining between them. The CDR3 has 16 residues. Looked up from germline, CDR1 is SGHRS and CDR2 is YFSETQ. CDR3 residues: CASSLGEGPTTDTQYF. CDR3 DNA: TGCGCCAGCAGCCTAGGCGAGGGACCAACCACAGATACGCAGTATTTT.

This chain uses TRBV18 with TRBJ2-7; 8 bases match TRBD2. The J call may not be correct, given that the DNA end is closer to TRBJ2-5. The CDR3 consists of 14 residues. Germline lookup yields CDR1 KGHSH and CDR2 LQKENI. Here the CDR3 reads CASSAQRERETQYF. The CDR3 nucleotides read TGTGCCAGCTCGGCCCAGCGGGAGAGGGAGACCCAGTACTTC.

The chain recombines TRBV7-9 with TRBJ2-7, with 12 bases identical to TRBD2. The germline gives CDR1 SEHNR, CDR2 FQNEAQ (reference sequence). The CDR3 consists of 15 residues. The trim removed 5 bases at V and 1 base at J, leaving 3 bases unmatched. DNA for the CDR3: TGTGCCAGCAGCCACGGACTAGCGGGGTCCTACGAGCAGTACTTC. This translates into CASSHGLAGSYEQYF.

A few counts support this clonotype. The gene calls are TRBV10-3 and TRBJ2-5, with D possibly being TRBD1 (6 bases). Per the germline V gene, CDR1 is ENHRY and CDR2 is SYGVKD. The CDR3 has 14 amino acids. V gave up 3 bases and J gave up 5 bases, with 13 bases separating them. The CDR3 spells CAISDPGTPETQYF. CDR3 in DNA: TGTGCCATCAGTGACCCCGGGACACCGGAGACCCAGTACTTC.

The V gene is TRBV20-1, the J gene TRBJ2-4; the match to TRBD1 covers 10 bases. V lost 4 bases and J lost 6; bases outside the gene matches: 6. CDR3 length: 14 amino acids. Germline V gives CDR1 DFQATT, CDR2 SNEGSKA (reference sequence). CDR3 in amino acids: CSATRTGGGNIQYF. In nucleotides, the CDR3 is TGCAGTGCTACCCGGACAGGGGGAGGAAACATTCAGTACTTC.

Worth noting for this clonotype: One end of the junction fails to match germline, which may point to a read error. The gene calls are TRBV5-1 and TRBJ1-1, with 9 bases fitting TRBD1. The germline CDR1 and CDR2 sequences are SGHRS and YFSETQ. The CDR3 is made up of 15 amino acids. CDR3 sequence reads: CASSSGTGMNTEAFF. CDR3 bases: TGTGCCAGCAGCTCGGGGACAGGGATGAACACTGAAGCTTTCTTT.

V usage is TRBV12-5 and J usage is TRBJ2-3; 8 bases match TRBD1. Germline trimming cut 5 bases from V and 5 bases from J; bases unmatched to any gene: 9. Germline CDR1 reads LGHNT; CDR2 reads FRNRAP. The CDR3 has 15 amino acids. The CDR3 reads CASGPGQGAGDTQYF. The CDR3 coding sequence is TGTGCTAGTGGTCCCGGACAGGGTGCGGGAGATACGCAGTATTTT. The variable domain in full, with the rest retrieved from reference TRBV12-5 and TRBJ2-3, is DARVTQTPRHKVTEMGQEVTMRCQPILGHNTVFWYRQTMMQGLELLAYFRNRAPLDDSGMPKDRFSAEMPDATLATLKIQPSEPRDSAVYFCASGPGQGAGDTQYFGPGTRLTVL.

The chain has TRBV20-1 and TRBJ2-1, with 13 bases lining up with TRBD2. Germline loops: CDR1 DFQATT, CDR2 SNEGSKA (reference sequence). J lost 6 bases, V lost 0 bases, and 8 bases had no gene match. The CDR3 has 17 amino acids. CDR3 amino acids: CSARDGRTSGSPNEQFF. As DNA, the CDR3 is TGCAGTGCTAGAGATGGAAGGACTAGCGGGAGCCCCAATGAGCAGTTCTTC.

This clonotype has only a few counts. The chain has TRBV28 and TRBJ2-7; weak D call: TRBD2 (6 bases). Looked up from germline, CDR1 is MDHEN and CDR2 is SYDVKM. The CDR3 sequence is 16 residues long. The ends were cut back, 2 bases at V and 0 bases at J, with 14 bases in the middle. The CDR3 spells CASSLLRDWGSYEQYF. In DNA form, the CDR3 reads TGTGCCAGCAGTTTACTCCGGGACTGGGGCTCCTACGAGCAGTACTTC.

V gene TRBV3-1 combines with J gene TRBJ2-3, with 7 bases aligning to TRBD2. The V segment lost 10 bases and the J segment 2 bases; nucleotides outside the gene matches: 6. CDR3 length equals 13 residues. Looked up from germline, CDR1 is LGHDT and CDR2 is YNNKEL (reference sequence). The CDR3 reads CATREALTDTQYF. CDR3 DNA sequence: TGTGCCACCCGGGAGGCCCTCACAGATACGCAGTATTTT.

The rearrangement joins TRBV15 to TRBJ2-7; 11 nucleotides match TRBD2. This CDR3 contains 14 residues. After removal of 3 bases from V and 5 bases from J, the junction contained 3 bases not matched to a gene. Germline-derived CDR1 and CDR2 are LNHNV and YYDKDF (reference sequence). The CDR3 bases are TGTGCCACCAGCAGGCTAGCGGGAGGTAACGAGCAGTACTTC. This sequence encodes CATSRLAGGNEQYF.

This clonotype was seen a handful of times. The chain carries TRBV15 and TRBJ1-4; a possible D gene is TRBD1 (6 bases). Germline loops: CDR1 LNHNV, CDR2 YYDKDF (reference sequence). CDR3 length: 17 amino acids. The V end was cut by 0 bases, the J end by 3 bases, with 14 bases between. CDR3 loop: CATSRDLGAGANEKLFF. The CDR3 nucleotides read TGTGCCACCAGCAGAGATCTGGGGGCAGGAGCTAATGAAAAACTGTTTTTT. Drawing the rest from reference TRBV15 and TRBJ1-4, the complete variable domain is DAMVIQNPRYQVTQFGKPVTLSCSQTLNHNVMYWYQQKSSQAPKLLFHYYDKDFNNEADTPDNFQSRRPNTSFCFLDIRSPGLGDTAMYLCATSRDLGAGANEKLFFGSGTQLSVL.

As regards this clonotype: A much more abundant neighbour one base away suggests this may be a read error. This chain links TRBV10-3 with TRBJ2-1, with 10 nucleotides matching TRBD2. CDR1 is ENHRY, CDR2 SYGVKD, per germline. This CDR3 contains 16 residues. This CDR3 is CAVSEWLAGAYNEQFF. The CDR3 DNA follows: TGTGCCGTCAGTGAGTGGCTAGCGGGAGCTTACAATGAGCAGTTCTTC.

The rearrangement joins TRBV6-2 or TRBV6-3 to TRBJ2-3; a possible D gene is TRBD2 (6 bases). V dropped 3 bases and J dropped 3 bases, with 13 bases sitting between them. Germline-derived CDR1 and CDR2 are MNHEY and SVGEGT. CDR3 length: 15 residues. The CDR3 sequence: CASSYSGVGTDTQYF. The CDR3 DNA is TGTGCCAGCAGTTATAGCGGAGTCGGAACAGATACGCAGTATTTT.

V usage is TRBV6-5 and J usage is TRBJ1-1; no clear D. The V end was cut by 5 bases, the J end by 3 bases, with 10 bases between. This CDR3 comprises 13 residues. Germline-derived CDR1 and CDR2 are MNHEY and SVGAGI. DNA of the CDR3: TGTGCCAGCAGTCCTTGGGAGGACACTGAAGCTTTCTTT. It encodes CASSPWEDTEAFF.

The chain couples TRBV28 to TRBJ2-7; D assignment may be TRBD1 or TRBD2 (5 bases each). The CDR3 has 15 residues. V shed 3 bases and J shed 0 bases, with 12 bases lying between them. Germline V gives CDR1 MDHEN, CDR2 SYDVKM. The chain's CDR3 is CASSFSEGSSYEQYF. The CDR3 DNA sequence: TGTGCCAGCAGTTTCAGTGAGGGGAGCTCCTACGAGCAGTACTTC.

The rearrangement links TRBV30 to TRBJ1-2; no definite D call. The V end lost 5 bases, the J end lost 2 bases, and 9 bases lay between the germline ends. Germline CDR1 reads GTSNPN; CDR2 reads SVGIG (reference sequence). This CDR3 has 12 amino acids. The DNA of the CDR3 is TGTGCCTGGCGCGGCGAAAACTATGGCTACACCTTC. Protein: CAWRGENYGYTF.

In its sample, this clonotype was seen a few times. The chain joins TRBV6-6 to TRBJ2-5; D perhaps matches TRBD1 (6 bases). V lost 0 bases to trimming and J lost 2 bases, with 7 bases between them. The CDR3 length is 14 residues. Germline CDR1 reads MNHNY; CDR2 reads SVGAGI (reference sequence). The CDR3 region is CASSYSDSQETQYF. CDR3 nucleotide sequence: TGTGCCAGCAGTTACTCGGACAGTCAAGAGACCCAGTACTTC.

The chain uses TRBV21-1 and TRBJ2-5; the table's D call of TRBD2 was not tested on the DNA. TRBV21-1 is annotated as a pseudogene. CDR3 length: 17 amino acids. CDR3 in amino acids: CASSKRQRGGYQETQYF. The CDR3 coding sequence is TGTGCCAGCAGCAAACGACAGCGGGGGGGGTACCAAGAGACCCAGTACTTC.